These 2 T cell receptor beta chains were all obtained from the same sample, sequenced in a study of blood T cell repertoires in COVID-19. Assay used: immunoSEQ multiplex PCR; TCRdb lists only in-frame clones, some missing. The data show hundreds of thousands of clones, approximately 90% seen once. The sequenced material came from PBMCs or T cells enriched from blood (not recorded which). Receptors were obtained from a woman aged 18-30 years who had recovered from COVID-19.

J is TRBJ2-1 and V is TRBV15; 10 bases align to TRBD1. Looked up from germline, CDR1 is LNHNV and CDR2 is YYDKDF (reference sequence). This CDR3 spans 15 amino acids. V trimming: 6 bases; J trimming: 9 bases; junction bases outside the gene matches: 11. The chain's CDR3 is CATSTGTGEISEQFF. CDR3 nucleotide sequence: TGTGCCACCAGTACCGGGACAGGGGAAATCAGTGAGCAGTTCTTC.

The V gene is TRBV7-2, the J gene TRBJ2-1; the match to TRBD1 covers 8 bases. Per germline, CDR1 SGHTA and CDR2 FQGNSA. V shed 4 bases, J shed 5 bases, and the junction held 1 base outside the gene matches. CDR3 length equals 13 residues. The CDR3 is CASSSDRDNEQFF. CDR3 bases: TGTGCCAGCAGCTCGGACAGGGACAATGAGCAGTTCTTC. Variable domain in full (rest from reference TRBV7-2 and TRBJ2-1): GAGVSQSPSNKVTEKGKDVELRCDPISGHTALYWYRQSLGQGLEFLIYFQGNSAPDKSGLPSDRFSAERTGGSVSTLTIQRTQQEDSAVYLCASSSDRDNEQFFGPGTRLTVL.